A single T cell receptor (beta chain) is shown here with its context. The antigen is not known. This sample is drawn from a study of blood T cells in healthy people across ages. Peripheral blood was drawn, around 9.5 milliliters per donor. Study observations and caveats: TCR beta diversity, measured per million T cells, fell in a roughly linear way with age.

A sample-barcoded 5' primer and a J-beta primer mix were used in a second PCR of about 7 to 11 cycles. MiXCR was run by TCRdb on the 5' RACE reads, yielding one entry per CDR3 protein. Among about 1.5 million distinct CDR3 sequences listed, 40% to 50% were seen once. This CDR3 region has 13 residues. V shed 6 bases and J shed 1 base, with 9 bases lying between them. The germline V gene has CDR1 MNHNS and CDR2 SASEGT. This receptor was taken from a woman aged 18-29 years in good health. Sequencing was performed on blood. The chain joins TRBV6-1 to TRBJ2-5; D possibly uses TRBD1 or TRBD2 (6 bases each). Written as DNA, the CDR3 is TGTGCCAGCAGGGGGGGCACCCAAGAGACCCAGTACTTC. It codes for CASRGGTQETQYF.